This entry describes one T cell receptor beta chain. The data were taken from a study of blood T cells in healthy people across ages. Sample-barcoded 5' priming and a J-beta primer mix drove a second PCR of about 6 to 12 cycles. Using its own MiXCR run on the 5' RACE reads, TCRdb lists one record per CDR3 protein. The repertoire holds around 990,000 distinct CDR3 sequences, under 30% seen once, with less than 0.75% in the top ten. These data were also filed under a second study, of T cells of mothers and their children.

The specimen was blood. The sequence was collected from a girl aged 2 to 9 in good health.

CDR3 nucleotide sequence: TGTGCCAGCAGCTTAGAGGGGGGTATAGGGCAGCCCCAGCATTTT. This codes for CASSLEGGIGQPQHF. The gene calls are TRBV11-2 and TRBJ1-5; perhaps TRBD1 as D (5 bases). This CDR3 spans 15 amino acids. Germline loops: CDR1 SGHAT, CDR2 FQNNGV. V gave up 0 bases and J gave up 7 bases, with 13 bases separating them. Full variable domain (remainder filled in from reference TRBV11-2 and TRBJ1-5): EAGVAQSPRYKIIEKRQSVAFWCNPISGHATLYWYQQILGQGPKLLIQFQNNGVVDDSQLPKDRFSAERLKGVDSTLKIQPAKLEDSAVYLCASSLEGGIGQPQHFGDGTRLSIL.